These T cell receptor beta chains were read from a single sample in a study of blood T cell dynamics during melanoma immunotherapy. Sequenced by immunoSEQ multiplex PCR; TCRdb stores in-frame clones only, minus some. The table has fewer than 15,000 clones, approximately 90% seen once. Sequencing was performed on blood, taken from a patient treated with checkpoint blockade. These receptors were collected from a human donor with melanoma. Each CDR3 is given with its conserved first and last residue. Fields, in order: clone size, J gene, V gene, D gene, CDR3 protein, CDR3 DNA. The D gene is left open where the match is weak. Clone size is not always given. Where it is, it says once, few, many or a class for expanded clones.

clone_size: .; j_call: TRBJ1-2; v_call: TRBV13; d_call: .; cdr3_aa: CASSRIGGYGYTF; cdr3_nt: TGTGCCAGCAGCCGTATAGGTGGCTATGGCTACACCTTC
clone_size: .; j_call: TRBJ2-7; v_call: TRBV6-1; d_call: .; cdr3_aa: CASREGASYEQYF; cdr3_nt: TGTGCCAGCAGGGAGGGAGCCTCCTACGAGCAGTACTTC
clone_size: once; j_call: TRBJ2-4; v_call: TRBV6-1; d_call: .; cdr3_aa: CASNWDRAKNIQYF; cdr3_nt: TGTGCCAGCAATTGGGACCGGGCCAAAAACATTCAGTACTTC
clone_size: .; j_call: TRBJ2-2; v_call: TRBV7-8; d_call: .; cdr3_aa: CASRWTGELFF; cdr3_nt: TGTGCCAGCAGATGGACCGGGGAGCTGTTTTTT
clone_size: once; j_call: TRBJ2-1; v_call: TRBV9; d_call: TRBD1; cdr3_aa: CASSVREGTGLGLGNEQFF; cdr3_nt: TGTGCCAGCAGCGTAAGGGAGGGGACAGGGTTGGGTTTAGGCAATGAGCAGTTCTTC
clone_size: .; j_call: TRBJ2-1; v_call: TRBV27; d_call: TRBD2; cdr3_aa: CASSLGLAGLLYNEQFF; cdr3_nt: TGTGCCAGCAGCCTAGGACTAGCGGGGCTACTATACAATGAGCAGTTCTTC
clone_size: .; j_call: TRBJ1-2; v_call: TRBV19; d_call: .; cdr3_aa: CASGPGTVKINYGYTF; cdr3_nt: TGTGCCAGCGGACCTGGGACGGTCAAAATTAACTATGGCTACACCTTC
clone_size: .; j_call: TRBJ2-1; v_call: TRBV5-8; d_call: .; cdr3_aa: CASSFPGVWDEQFF; cdr3_nt: TGTGCCAGCAGCTTCCCAGGGGTTTGGGATGAGCAGTTCTTC
clone_size: .; j_call: TRBJ1-2; v_call: TRBV9; d_call: .; cdr3_aa: CASTPTVGSYGYTF; cdr3_nt: TGTGCCAGCACCCCGACCGTGGGGAGCTATGGCTACACCTTC
clone_size: once; j_call: TRBJ2-4; v_call: TRBV10-2; d_call: .; cdr3_aa: CASTLINQGIQYF; cdr3_nt: TGCGCCAGCACCCTAATTAATCAGGGCATTCAGTACTTC
clone_size: .; j_call: TRBJ1-2; v_call: TRBV7-2; d_call: .; cdr3_aa: CASSDLGGYTF; cdr3_nt: TGTGCCAGCAGCGACTTAGGGGGCTACACCTTC
clone_size: .; j_call: TRBJ1-1; v_call: TRBV6-1; d_call: .; cdr3_aa: CASSEIWGRTEAFF; cdr3_nt: TGTGCCAGCAGTGAAATCTGGGGTAGGACTGAAGCTTTCTTT
clone_size: .; j_call: TRBJ2-7; v_call: TRBV7-9; d_call: .; cdr3_aa: CASSFREGDYEQYF; cdr3_nt: TGTGCCAGCAGCTTCCGGGAAGGAGACTACGAGCAGTACTTC
clone_size: .; j_call: TRBJ1-1; v_call: TRBV28; d_call: .; cdr3_aa: CASCRSMNTEAFF; cdr3_nt: TGTGCCAGCTGTCGAAGCATGAACACTGAAGCTTTCTTT
clone_size: .; j_call: TRBJ1-4; v_call: TRBV28; d_call: .; cdr3_aa: CASSSGGHEKLFF; cdr3_nt: TGTGCCAGCAGTAGCGGAGGCCATGAAAAACTGTTTTTT
clone_size: .; j_call: TRBJ1-1; v_call: TRBV6-1; d_call: .; cdr3_aa: CASSLEMNTEAFF; cdr3_nt: TGTGCCAGCAGCCTAGAGATGAACACTGAAGCTTTCTTT
clone_size: .; j_call: TRBJ1-3; v_call: TRBV6-6; d_call: TRBD1; cdr3_aa: CASSNRDRAGNTIYF; cdr3_nt: TGTGCCAGCAGTAACCGGGACAGGGCTGGAAACACCATATATTTT
clone_size: .; j_call: TRBJ2-1; v_call: TRBV18; d_call: .; cdr3_aa: CASSPSYGNNEQFF; cdr3_nt: TGTGCCAGCTCACCATCGTACGGGAACAATGAGCAGTTCTTC
clone_size: .; j_call: TRBJ1-4; v_call: TRBV2; d_call: .; cdr3_aa: CASRVQVLTNEKLFF; cdr3_nt: TGTGCCAGCAGGGTCCAGGTCCTCACTAATGAAAAACTGTTTTTT
clone_size: .; j_call: TRBJ2-7; v_call: TRBV5-4; d_call: TRBD2; cdr3_aa: CASSPGGGTYEQYF; cdr3_nt: TGTGCCAGCAGCCCGGGGGGGGGAACCTACGAGCAGTACTTC
clone_size: few; j_call: TRBJ1-1; v_call: TRBV9; d_call: .; cdr3_aa: CASSVDPGAGTEAFF; cdr3_nt: TGTGCCAGCAGCGTAGATCCGGGGGCTGGGACTGAAGCTTTCTTT
clone_size: .; j_call: TRBJ2-3; v_call: TRBV4-2; d_call: .; cdr3_aa: CASSLSGASTDTQYF; cdr3_nt: TGTGCCAGCAGCCTTAGCGGTGCTAGCACAGATACGCAGTATTTT
clone_size: .; j_call: TRBJ1-4; v_call: TRBV6-5; d_call: TRBD1; cdr3_aa: CASSDREVGEKLFF; cdr3_nt: TGTGCCAGCAGCGACAGGGAGGTGGGTGAAAAACTGTTTTTT
clone_size: .; j_call: TRBJ1-1; v_call: TRBV6-7; d_call: .; cdr3_aa: CASNQSNTEAFF; cdr3_nt: TGTGCCAGCAACCAGTCGAACACTGAAGCTTTCTTT
clone_size: once; j_call: TRBJ1-5; v_call: TRBV11-3; d_call: .; cdr3_aa: CASSLAGQGPGPSNQPQHF; cdr3_nt: TGTGCCAGCAGCTTGGCCGGACAAGGACCTGGTCCTAGCAATCAGCCCCAGCATTTT
clone_size: .; j_call: TRBJ2-3; v_call: TRBV5-1; d_call: .; cdr3_aa: CASSGSLVYTQYF; cdr3_nt: TGCGCCAGCAGCGGGAGTTTAGTCTATACGCAGTATTTT
clone_size: .; j_call: TRBJ2-1; v_call: TRBV7-9; d_call: TRBD2; cdr3_aa: CASSSTSGGFNEQFF; cdr3_nt: TGTGCCAGCAGCTCTACTAGCGGGGGCTTCAATGAGCAGTTCTTC
clone_size: .; j_call: TRBJ1-1; v_call: TRBV2; d_call: TRBD1; cdr3_aa: CASARDRVNTEAFF; cdr3_nt: TGTGCCAGCGCCCGGGACAGGGTGAACACTGAAGCTTTCTTT
clone_size: .; j_call: TRBJ2-7; v_call: TRBV5-5; d_call: .; cdr3_aa: CASSLDAQKSSYEQYF; cdr3_nt: TGTGCCAGCAGCTTGGATGCACAGAAGAGCTCCTACGAGCAGTACTTC
clone_size: .; j_call: TRBJ1-5; v_call: TRBV2; d_call: .; cdr3_aa: CASSRGGGRNQPQHF; cdr3_nt: TGTGCCAGCAGCAGAGGAGGTGGGCGGAATCAGCCCCAGCATTTT
clone_size: .; j_call: TRBJ2-5; v_call: TRBV11-2; d_call: TRBD2; cdr3_aa: CASSPETSGGIVQETQYF; cdr3_nt: TGTGCCAGCAGCCCCGAGACTAGCGGGGGCATAGTCCAAGAGACCCAGTACTTC
clone_size: .; j_call: TRBJ1-2; v_call: TRBV20-1; d_call: .; cdr3_aa: CSAYTGKGYTF; cdr3_nt: TGCAGTGCTTATACAGGGAAGGGCTACACCTTC
clone_size: .; j_call: TRBJ1-1; v_call: TRBV11-3; d_call: .; cdr3_aa: CASSVRGNTEAFF; cdr3_nt: TGTGCCAGCAGCGTCAGGGGGAACACTGAAGCTTTCTTT
clone_size: .; j_call: TRBJ1-1; v_call: TRBV11-3; d_call: .; cdr3_aa: CASREAFF; cdr3_nt: TGTGCCAGCAGGGAAGCTTTCTTT
clone_size: .; j_call: TRBJ1-5; v_call: TRBV2; d_call: TRBD1; cdr3_aa: CASSKSGGSRQPQHF; cdr3_nt: TGTGCCAGCAGCAAGTCAGGGGGGTCAAGACAGCCCCAGCATTTT
clone_size: .; j_call: TRBJ2-7; v_call: TRBV15; d_call: .; cdr3_aa: CATSRDWRSGEQYF; cdr3_nt: TGTGCCACCAGCAGAGACTGGCGCTCGGGTGAGCAGTACTTC
clone_size: once; j_call: TRBJ1-2; v_call: TRBV7-9; d_call: .; cdr3_aa: CASSPHVTRDYGYTF; cdr3_nt: TGTGCCAGCAGCCCTCACGTCACCCGGGACTATGGCTACACCTTC
clone_size: .; j_call: TRBJ2-3; v_call: TRBV27; d_call: .; cdr3_aa: CASSLSRLVLDTQYF; cdr3_nt: TGTGCCAGCAGTTTATCGAGACTAGTACTAGATACGCAGTATTTT
clone_size: once; j_call: TRBJ2-1; v_call: TRBV15; d_call: .; cdr3_aa: CATSRGGVIGAEQFF; cdr3_nt: TGTGCCACCAGCAGAGGCGGCGTGATCGGGGCTGAGCAGTTCTTC
clone_size: .; j_call: TRBJ2-1; v_call: TRBV10-2; d_call: TRBD2; cdr3_aa: CASSPGGSGSSYNEQFF; cdr3_nt: TGCGCCAGCAGCCCGGGGGGTAGCGGGAGCTCCTACAATGAGCAGTTCTTC
clone_size: .; j_call: TRBJ2-1; v_call: TRBV2; d_call: .; cdr3_aa: CASRAAVAAHEQFF; cdr3_nt: TGTGCCAGCAGAGCGGCCGTTGCAGCCCATGAGCAGTTCTTC
clone_size: .; j_call: TRBJ2-3; v_call: TRBV30; d_call: .; cdr3_aa: CAWTGWVGPKTDTQYF; cdr3_nt: TGTGCCTGGACCGGGTGGGTGGGCCCGAAGACAGATACGCAGTATTTT
clone_size: .; j_call: TRBJ2-1; v_call: TRBV5-1; d_call: TRBD1; cdr3_aa: CASSRGTGVANEQFF; cdr3_nt: TGCGCCAGCAGCCGAGGGACAGGGGTAGCCAATGAGCAGTTCTTC
clone_size: once; j_call: TRBJ2-2; v_call: TRBV7-9; d_call: .; cdr3_aa: CASSVARGTNTGELFF; cdr3_nt: TGTGCCAGCAGCGTAGCACGAGGGACGAACACCGGGGAGCTGTTTTTT
clone_size: .; j_call: TRBJ1-3; v_call: TRBV9; d_call: .; cdr3_aa: CASSVGRLRSGNTIYF; cdr3_nt: TGTGCCAGCAGCGTAGGACGGTTACGCTCTGGAAACACCATATATTTT
clone_size: .; j_call: TRBJ2-7; v_call: TRBV2; d_call: .; cdr3_aa: CASSESGRGYEQYF; cdr3_nt: TGTGCCAGCAGTGAATCGGGCAGGGGCTACGAGCAGTACTTC
clone_size: once; j_call: TRBJ1-4; v_call: TRBV6-6; d_call: .; cdr3_aa: CASRGREGEKLFF; cdr3_nt: TGTGCCAGCCGGGGCCGTGAAGGGGAAAAACTGTTTTTT
clone_size: .; j_call: TRBJ2-1; v_call: TRBV6-1; d_call: TRBD2; cdr3_aa: CASRTGAGGHNEQFF; cdr3_nt: TGTGCCAGCAGGACCGGAGCGGGAGGGCACAATGAGCAGTTCTTC
clone_size: .; j_call: TRBJ1-2; v_call: TRBV4-2; d_call: .; cdr3_aa: CASSQTQGGSYGYTF; cdr3_nt: TGTGCCAGCAGCCAAACCCAGGGTGGTAGCTATGGCTACACCTTC
clone_size: .; j_call: TRBJ1-1; v_call: TRBV7-9; d_call: .; cdr3_aa: CASRRSGSGEAFF; cdr3_nt: TGTGCCAGCAGACGGTCAGGGTCGGGTGAGGCTTTCTTT
clone_size: .; j_call: TRBJ1-5; v_call: TRBV4-1; d_call: .; cdr3_aa: CASSQDGGLGNQPQHF; cdr3_nt: TGCGCCAGCAGCCAAGATGGGGGGCTCGGCAATCAGCCCCAGCATTTT